These 10 T cell receptor beta chains originate from one sample sequenced in a study of OX40 agonist ivuxolimab in advanced cancers. This table comes from immunoSEQ multiplex PCR, and its TCRdb copy is limited to in-frame clones, with some not included. The sample has about 40,000 clones, 75% to 90% seen once. This material consisted of CD4+ or CD8+ T cells sorted from blood, taken in a trial of the OX40 agonist ivuxolimab. The receptors shown here come from an adult with an advanced solid tumor such as melanoma, head and neck, liver or kidney cancer.

This clone was seen just once. The rearrangement links TRBV5-1 to TRBJ1-3; D possibly corresponds to TRBD1 (6 bases). This CDR3 comprises 15 residues. CDR1 is SGHRS, CDR2 YFSETQ, per germline. V was trimmed by 3 bases and J by 8 bases, leaving 18 bases between them. The CDR3 DNA reads TGCGCCAGCAGCTCCGGGACAACTATTTCGGACACCATATATTTT. Its protein is CASSSGTTISDTIYF.

V usage is TRBV13 and J usage is TRBJ2-2; TRBD2 matches 8 bases. Germline CDR1 reads PRHDT; CDR2 reads FYEKMQ (reference sequence). The CDR3 contains 14 residues. Losses at the gene ends were 3 bases for V and 4 bases for J; bases not matched to a gene: 1. The CDR3 coding sequence is TGTGCCAGCAGCTTTACTAGCGGCACCGGGGAGCTGTTTTTT. Its protein product is CASSFTSGTGELFF.

The J gene is TRBJ2-2, the V gene TRBV18; 13 bases map to TRBD2. The CDR3 has 18 residues. From germline, CDR1 is KGHSH and CDR2 LQKENI. V lost 2 bases and J lost 0; bases outside the gene matches: 3. The CDR3 coding sequence is TGTGCCAGCTCACCATGGACTAGCGGGAGCACGAACACCGGGGAGCTGTTTTTT. It encodes CASSPWTSGSTNTGELFF.

The rearrangement joins TRBV19 to TRBJ1-1, with a tentative D call TRBD1 (5 bases). From germline, CDR1 is LNHDA and CDR2 SQIVND (reference sequence). The CDR3 covers 11 residues. V lost 5 bases, J lost 6 bases, and 7 bases lay in between. CDR3 sequence: CASSGAAEAFF. In nucleotides, the CDR3 is TGTGCCAGTAGTGGGGCGGCTGAAGCTTTCTTT.

The V call is TRBV7-6, the J call TRBJ1-2, with a weak D call TRBD1 (5 bases). The CDR3 runs to 13 residues. The ends were cut back, 4 bases at V and 6 bases at J, with 12 bases in the middle. Looked up from germline, CDR1 is SGHVS and CDR2 is FNYEAQ. The CDR3 DNA follows: TGTGCCAGCAGCTCCAGGGAGTCACATGGCTACACCTTC. It is translated as CASSSRESHGYTF.

This chain links TRBV7-9 with TRBJ1-2; 10 bases align to TRBD1. The ends lost 0 bases at V and 4 bases at J; junction bases unmatched: 2. The CDR3 contains 15 residues. Germline lookup yields CDR1 SEHNR and CDR2 FQNEAQ (reference sequence). The CDR3, as DNA: TGTGCCAGCAGCTTAGCGGGACAGGGGAGCTATGGCTACACCTTC. Protein sequence: CASSLAGQGSYGYTF.

In this sample, this clone turned up a few times. The sample holds other DNA sequences that translate to the same CDR3. The chain recombines TRBV27 with TRBJ1-2; D perhaps matches TRBD1 (6 bases). Germline V gene data show CDR1 as MNHEY and CDR2 as SMNVEV (reference sequence). V gave up 6 bases and J gave up 6 bases, with 14 bases separating them. The CDR3 is 13 amino acids. CDR3 in amino acids: CASSKKAGDGYTF. For the CDR3, the DNA is TGTGCCAGCAGCAAGAAGGCAGGGGATGGCTACACCTTC.

The rearrangement links TRBV5-1 to TRBJ2-5; 12 bases are shared with TRBD2. Germline V gene lookup returns CDR1 SGHRS and CDR2 YFSETQ. V shed 4 bases and J 1 base; nucleotides not matched to a gene: 5. This CDR3 has 16 residues. In nucleotides, the CDR3 is TGCGCCAGCAGCCGGTGGACTAGCGGGACCCAAGAGACCCAGTACTTC. Translating gives CASSRWTSGTQETQYF.

J is TRBJ2-5 and V is TRBV27; D gene uncertain. There are 13 residues in the CDR3. Germline CDR1 is MNHEY and CDR2 is SMNVEV (reference sequence). V was shortened by 3 bases and J by 4 bases, with 9 bases between the two germline ends. Written as DNA, the CDR3 is TGTGCCAGCAGTTTTCTGGGCCGAGAGACCCAGTACTTC. Protein: CASSFLGRETQYF.

The chain carries TRBV6-6 and TRBJ1-1; 9 bases map to TRBD1. The CDR3 is 16 residues long. J gave up 4 bases and V 5 bases, and 11 bases lay outside the gene matches. Per germline, CDR1 MNHNY and CDR2 SVGAGI (reference sequence). The CDR3 sequence: CASSLGPGTGSTEAFF. The CDR3 nucleotides are TGTGCCAGCAGTCTAGGTCCCGGGACAGGGTCCACTGAAGCTTTCTTT.